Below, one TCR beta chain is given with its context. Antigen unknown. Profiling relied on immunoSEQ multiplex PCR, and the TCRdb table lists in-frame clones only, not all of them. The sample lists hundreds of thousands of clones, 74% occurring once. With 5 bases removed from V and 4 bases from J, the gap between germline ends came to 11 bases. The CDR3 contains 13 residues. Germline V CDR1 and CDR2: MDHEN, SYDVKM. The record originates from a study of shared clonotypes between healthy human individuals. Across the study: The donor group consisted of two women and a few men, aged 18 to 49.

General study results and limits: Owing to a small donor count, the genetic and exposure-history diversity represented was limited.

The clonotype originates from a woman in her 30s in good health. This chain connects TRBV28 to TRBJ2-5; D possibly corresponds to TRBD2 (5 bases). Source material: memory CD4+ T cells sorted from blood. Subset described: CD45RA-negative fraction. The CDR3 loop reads CASSPGLPETQYF. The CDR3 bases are TGTGCCAGCAGTCCAGGACTTCCAGAGACCCAGTACTTC.